This T cell receptor beta chain was retrieved from a study of cytomegalovirus exposure and HLA in healthy donors. Points from the study as a whole: Immune exposure information comprised only CMV serostatus.

Looked up from germline, CDR1 is MNHNY and CDR2 is SVGAGI (reference sequence). The CDR3 covers 14 residues. Trimming shortened V by 2 bases and J by 5 bases, and 10 bases separated the two germline ends. Notes on this clone: Its target is not known.

60 Vbeta and 13 Jbeta primers were used in PCR. Using immunoSEQ multiplex PCR, the repertoire was profiled, and TCRdb retains in-frame clones only, with some absent. The sample contains about 120,000 clones, 70% to 85% of which appear only once. The receptor was isolated from a middle-aged man in good health and CMV-seropositive. V and J are TRBV6-6 and TRBJ1-5; the D gene is possibly TRBD1 (5 bases). Sequences were obtained from PBMCs. In DNA, the CDR3 is TGTGCCAGCAGTTACCTGCAGGGTGATCAGCCCCAGCATTTT. Its protein is CASSYLQGDQPQHF.